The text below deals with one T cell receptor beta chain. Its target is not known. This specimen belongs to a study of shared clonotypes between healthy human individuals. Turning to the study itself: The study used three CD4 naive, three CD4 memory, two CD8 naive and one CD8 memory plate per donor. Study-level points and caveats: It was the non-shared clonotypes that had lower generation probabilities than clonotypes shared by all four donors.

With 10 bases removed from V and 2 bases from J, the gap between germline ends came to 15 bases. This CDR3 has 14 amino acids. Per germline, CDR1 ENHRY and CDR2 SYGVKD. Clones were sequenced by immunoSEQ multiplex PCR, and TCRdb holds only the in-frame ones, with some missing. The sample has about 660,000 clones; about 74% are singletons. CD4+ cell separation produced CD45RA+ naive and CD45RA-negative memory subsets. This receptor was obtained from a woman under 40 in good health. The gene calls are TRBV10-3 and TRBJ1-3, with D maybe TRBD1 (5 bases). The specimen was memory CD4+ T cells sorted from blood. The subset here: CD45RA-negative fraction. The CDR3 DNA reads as TGTGCCACCAGCCAGACAGTAACTGGAAACACCATATATTTT. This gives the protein CATSQTVTGNTIYF.